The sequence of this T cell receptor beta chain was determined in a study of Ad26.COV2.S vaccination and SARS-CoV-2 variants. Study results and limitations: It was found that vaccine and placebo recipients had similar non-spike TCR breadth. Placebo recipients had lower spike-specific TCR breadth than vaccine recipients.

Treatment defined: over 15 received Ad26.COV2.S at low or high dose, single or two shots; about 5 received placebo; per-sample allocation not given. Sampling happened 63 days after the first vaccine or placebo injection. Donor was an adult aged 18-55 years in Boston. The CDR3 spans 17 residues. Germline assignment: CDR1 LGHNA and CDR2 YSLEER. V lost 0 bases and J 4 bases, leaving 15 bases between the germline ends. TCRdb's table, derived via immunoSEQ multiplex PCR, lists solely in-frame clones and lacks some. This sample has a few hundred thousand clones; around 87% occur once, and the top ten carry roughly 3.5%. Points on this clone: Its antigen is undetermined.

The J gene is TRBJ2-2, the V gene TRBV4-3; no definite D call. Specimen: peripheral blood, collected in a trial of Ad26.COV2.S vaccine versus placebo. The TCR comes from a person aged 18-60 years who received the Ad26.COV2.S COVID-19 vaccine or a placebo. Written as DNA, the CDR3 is TGCGCCAGCAGCCAAGATTTGACGGCCGATGGCACCGGGGAGCTGTTTTTT. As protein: CASSQDLTADGTGELFF.